This TCR beta chain was sequenced for a study of CD8 T cells in ankylosing spondylitis (dated by TCRdb to 2016 to 2017). Context from the whole study: The study profiled T cell receptor beta repertoires in healthy donors and ankylosing spondylitis patients to find disease-linked TCR variants. Peripheral blood samples were taken, and synovial fluid was additionally collected from ankylosing spondylitis patients. In total, the full study cohort was made up of nearly 110 healthy donors and 25 ankylosing spondylitis patients.

Remarks on this clonotype: Its antigen has not been determined. No quality values exist for individual bases; no much larger clone is one base distant.

Sequencing took place on an Illumina HiSeq 2500. TCR beta libraries were prepared by quantitative 5'-RACE with molecular barcodes. The paper's data handling went like this. A new computational method, built on a probabilistic model of VDJ rearrangement, was used to identify disease-linked TCR variants. The public reads were quality trimmed at Q25 with fastp and then assembled into clones with MiXCR by TCRdb, keeping productive beta chains. Rows merge per CDR3 protein into single entries with the most common DNA and genes. The V and J calls come from TCRdb's annotation, not from the publication. For this sample the table gives 350,000 to 450,000 distinct CDR3 sequences, of which 20% to 25% were detected only once. The ten most abundant clones make up over 10% of the sample. On the study overall, not on this receptor specifically: Blood from ankylosing spondylitis patients appeared to be characterized by a TCR beta motif made up of under ten highly homologous amino acid variants. Some motif variants were previously reported in synovial fluid and blood of reactive arthritis patients, suggesting common disease-initiation mechanisms. The disease-linked clones were reported as significantly enriched in matched synovial fluid samples from ankylosing spondylitis patients. A CD8+ phenotype was shown by the disease-linked clones, which were found at relatively low frequencies in peripheral blood.

The receptor was isolated from a male donor with ankylosing spondylitis or in good health (not recorded which). Input material: blood, either unsorted or a sorted T cell fraction (not recorded which).

The DNA sequence is as follows: TGTGCCAGCAGTTCCTCGGGACTAGCGGTGGGGAGGGAGACCCAGTACTTC. This is translated as CASSSSGLAVGRETQYF. The rearrangement joined TRBV6-5 to TRBJ2-5, with 11 bases aligning to TRBD2. Based on the germline V gene, the CDR1 and CDR2 sequences are MNHEY and SVGAGI. V is cut back by 4 bases and J by 5 bases, with 12 bases in the junction unmatched. The CDR3 covers 17 residues, taking in both the cysteine and the phenylalanine. The entry retains the CDR3 DNA only, 51 bases that are in frame from base 1.